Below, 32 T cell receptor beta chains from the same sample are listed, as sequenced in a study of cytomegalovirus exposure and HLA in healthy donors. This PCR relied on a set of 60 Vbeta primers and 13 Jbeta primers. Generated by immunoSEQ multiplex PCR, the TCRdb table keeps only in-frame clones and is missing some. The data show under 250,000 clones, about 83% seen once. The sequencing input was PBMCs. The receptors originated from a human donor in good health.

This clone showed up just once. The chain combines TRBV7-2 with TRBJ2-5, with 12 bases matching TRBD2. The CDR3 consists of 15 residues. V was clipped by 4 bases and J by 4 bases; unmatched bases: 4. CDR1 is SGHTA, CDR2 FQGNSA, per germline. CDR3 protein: CASSSRLAGVETQYF. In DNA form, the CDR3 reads TGTGCCAGCAGCTCAAGACTAGCGGGAGTAGAGACCCAGTACTTC. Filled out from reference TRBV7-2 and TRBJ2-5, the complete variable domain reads GAGVSQSPSNKVTEKGKDVELRCDPISGHTALYWYRQSLGQGLEFLIYFQGNSAPDKSGLPSDRFSAERTGGSVSTLTIQRTQQEDSAVYLCASSSRLAGVETQYFGPGTRLLVL.

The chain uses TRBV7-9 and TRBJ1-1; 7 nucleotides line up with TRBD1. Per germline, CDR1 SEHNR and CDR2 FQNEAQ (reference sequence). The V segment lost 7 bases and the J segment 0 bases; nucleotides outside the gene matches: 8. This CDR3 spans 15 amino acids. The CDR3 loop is CASIIGDRMNTEAFF. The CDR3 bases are TGTGCCAGCATCATAGGGGACAGAATGAACACTGAAGCTTTCTTT.

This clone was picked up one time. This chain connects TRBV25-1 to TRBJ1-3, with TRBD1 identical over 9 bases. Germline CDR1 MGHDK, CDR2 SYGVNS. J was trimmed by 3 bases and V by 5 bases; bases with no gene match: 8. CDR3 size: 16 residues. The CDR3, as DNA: TGTGCCAGCAGTTCACACAGGGGGCGGCGTGGAAACACCATATATTTT. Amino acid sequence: CASSSHRGRRGNTIYF.

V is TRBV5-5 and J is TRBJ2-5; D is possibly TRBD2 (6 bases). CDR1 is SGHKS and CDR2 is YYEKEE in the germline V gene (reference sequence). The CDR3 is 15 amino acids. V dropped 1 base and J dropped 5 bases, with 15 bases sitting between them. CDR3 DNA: TGTGCCAGCAGCTTGATCTGGGGGGTTGGGGAGACCCAGTACTTC. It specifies CASSLIWGVGETQYF.

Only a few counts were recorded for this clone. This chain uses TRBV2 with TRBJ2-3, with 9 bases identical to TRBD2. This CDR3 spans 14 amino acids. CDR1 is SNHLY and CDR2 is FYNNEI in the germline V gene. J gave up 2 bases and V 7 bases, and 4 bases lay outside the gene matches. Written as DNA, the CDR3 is TGTGCCAGCAACCTAGCGGGGAACACAGATACGCAGTATTTT. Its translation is CASNLAGNTDTQYF.

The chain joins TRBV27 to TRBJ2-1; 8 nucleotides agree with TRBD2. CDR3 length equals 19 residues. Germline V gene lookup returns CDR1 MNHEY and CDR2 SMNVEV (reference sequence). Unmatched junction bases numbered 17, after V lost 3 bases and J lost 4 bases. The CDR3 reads CASSLWGDSGGYRYNEQFF. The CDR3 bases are TGTGCCAGCAGTTTGTGGGGGGATTCGGGAGGGTATCGTTACAATGAGCAGTTCTTC.

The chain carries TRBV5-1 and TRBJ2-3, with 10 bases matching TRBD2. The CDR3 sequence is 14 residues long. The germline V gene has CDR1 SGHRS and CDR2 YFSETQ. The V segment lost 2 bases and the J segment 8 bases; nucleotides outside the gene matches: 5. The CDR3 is CASSLAGGVPTQYF. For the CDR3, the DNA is TGCGCCAGCAGCTTAGCGGGAGGGGTTCCTACGCAGTATTTT.

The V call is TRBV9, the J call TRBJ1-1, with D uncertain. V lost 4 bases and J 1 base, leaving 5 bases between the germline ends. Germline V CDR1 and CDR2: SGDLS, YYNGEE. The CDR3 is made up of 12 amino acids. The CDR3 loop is CASSPGNTEAFF. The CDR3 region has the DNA TGTGCCAGCAGCCCAGGGAACACTGAAGCTTTCTTT.

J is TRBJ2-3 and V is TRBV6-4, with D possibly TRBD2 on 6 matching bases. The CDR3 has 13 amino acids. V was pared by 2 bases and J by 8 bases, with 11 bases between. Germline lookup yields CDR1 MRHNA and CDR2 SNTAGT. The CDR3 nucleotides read TGTGCCAGCAGTGACCCTTGGGGAGGTACGCAGTATTTT. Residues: CASSDPWGGTQYF.

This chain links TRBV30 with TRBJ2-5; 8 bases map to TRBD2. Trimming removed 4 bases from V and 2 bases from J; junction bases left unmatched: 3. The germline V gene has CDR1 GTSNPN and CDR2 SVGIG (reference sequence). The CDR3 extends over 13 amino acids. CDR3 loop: CAWTTSGQETQYF. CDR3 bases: TGTGCCTGGACTACTAGCGGACAAGAGACCCAGTACTTC.

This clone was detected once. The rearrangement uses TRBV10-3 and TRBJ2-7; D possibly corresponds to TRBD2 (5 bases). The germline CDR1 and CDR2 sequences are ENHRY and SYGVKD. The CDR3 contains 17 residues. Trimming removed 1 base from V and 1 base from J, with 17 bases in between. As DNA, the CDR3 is TGTGCCATCAGTGAGTTATCTGAGACCCCGGGGTCCTACGAGCAGTACTTC. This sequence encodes CAISELSETPGSYEQYF.

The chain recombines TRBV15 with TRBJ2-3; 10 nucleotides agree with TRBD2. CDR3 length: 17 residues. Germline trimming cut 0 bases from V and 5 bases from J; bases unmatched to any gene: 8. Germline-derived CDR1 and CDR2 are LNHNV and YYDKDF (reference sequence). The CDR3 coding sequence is TGTGCCACCAGCAGAGACCGAGGACTAGCGGCAAGAGATACGCAGTATTTT. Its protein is CATSRDRGLAARDTQYF.

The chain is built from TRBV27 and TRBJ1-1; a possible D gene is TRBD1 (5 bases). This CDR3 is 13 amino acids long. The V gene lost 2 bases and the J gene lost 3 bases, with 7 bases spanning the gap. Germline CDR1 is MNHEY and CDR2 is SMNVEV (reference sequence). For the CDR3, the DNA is TGTGCCAGCAGTTTACAGGGATACACTGAAGCTTTCTTT. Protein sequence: CASSLQGYTEAFF.

The CDR3 loop is CAISESGLYTDTQYF. In DNA, the CDR3 is TGTGCCATCAGTGAGTCCGGACTGTACACAGATACGCAGTATTTT. V and J are TRBV10-3 and TRBJ2-3; the D gene is possibly TRBD2 (5 bases). This CDR3 spans 15 amino acids. The germline V gene has CDR1 ENHRY and CDR2 SYGVKD. Trimming took off 0 bases at V and 2 bases at J, with 9 bases between the two ends.

CDR3 sequence (DNA): TGCGCCAGCAGCTTGGCCGACGGCGGGGGGTCCGGCTACACCTTC. Translation: CASSLADGGGSGYTF. J is TRBJ1-2 and V is TRBV5-1; tentatively, D is TRBD1 (5 bases). Germline CDR1 is SGHRS and CDR2 is YFSETQ. The V end lost 0 bases, the J end lost 8 bases, and 17 bases lay between the germline ends. This CDR3 contains 15 residues.

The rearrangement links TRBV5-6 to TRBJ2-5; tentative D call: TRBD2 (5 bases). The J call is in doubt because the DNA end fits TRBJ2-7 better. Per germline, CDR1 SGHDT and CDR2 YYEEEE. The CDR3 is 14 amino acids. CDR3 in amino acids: CASSFAGDYYEQYF. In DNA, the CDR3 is TGTGCCAGCAGCTTTGCCGGGGATTACTACGAGCAGTACTTC.

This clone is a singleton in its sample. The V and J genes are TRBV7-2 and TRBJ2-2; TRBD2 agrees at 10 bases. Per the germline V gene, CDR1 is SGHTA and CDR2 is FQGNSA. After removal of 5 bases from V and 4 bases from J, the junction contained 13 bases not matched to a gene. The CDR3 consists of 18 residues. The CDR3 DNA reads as TGTGCCAGCAGCCAACCGCCCGGGACTAGCGATCCCACCGGGGAGCTGTTTTTT. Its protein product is CASSQPPGTSDPTGELFF.

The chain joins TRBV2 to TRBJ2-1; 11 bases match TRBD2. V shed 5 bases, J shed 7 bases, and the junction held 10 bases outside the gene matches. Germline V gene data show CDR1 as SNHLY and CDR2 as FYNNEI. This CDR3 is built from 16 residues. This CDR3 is CASSSQLAGEENEQFF. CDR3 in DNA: TGTGCCAGCAGTTCCCAACTAGCGGGAGAGGAAAATGAGCAGTTCTTC.

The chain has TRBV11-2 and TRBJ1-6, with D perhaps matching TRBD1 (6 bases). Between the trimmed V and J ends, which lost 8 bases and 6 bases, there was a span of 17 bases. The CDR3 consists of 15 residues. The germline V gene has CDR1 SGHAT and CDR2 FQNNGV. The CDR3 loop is CASGPGRGSNSPLHF. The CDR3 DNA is TGTGCCAGCGGACCAGGCAGGGGAAGTAATTCACCCCTCCACTTT.

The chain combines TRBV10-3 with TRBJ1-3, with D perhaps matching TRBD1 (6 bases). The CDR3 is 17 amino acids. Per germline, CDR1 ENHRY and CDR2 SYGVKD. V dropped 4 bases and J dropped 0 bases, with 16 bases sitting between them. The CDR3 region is CAISVTGQQTSGNTIYF. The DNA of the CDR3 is TGTGCCATCAGTGTAACCGGACAGCAGACCTCTGGAAACACCATATATTTT.

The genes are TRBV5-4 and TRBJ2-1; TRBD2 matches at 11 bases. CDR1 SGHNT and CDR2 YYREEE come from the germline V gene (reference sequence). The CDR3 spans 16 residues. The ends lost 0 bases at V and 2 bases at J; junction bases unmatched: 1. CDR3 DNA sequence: TGTGCCAGCAGCTTGGGTAGCGGGAGGGCCTACAATGAGCAGTTCTTC. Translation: CASSLGSGRAYNEQFF.

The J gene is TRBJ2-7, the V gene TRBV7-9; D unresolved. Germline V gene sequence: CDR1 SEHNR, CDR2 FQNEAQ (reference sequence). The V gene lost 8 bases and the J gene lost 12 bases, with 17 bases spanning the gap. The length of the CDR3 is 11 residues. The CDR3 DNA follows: TGTGCCAGCGGCAACCCCCCCGATACGTACTTC. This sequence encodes CASGNPPDTYF.

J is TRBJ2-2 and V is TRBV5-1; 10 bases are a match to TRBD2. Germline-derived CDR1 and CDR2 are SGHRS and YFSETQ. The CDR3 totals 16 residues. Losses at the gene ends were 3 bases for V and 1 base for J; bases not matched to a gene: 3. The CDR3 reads CASSSRTSGNTGELFF. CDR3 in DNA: TGCGCCAGCAGCTCCCGGACTAGCGGGAACACCGGGGAGCTGTTTTTT.

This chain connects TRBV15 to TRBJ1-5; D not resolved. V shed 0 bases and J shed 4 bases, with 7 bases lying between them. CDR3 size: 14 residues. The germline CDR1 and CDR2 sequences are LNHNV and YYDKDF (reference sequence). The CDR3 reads CATSREGRNQPQHF. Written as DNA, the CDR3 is TGTGCCACCAGCAGAGAAGGGAGGAATCAGCCCCAGCATTTT.

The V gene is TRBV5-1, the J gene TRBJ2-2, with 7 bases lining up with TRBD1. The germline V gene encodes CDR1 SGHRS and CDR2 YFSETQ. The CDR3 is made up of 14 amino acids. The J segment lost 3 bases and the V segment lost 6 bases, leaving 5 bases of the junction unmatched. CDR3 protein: CASTRQGDTGELFF. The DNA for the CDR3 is TGCGCCAGCACAAGACAGGGCGACACCGGGGAGCTGTTTTTT.

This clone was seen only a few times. The CDR3 is CASSLGGGSTEAFF. In DNA, the CDR3 is TGTGCCAGCAGCTTAGGCGGGGGGTCCACTGAAGCTTTCTTT. This chain joins TRBV7-9 and TRBJ1-1, with D possibly matching TRBD1 (5 bases). Germline V gives CDR1 SEHNR, CDR2 FQNEAQ (reference sequence). This CDR3 spans 14 amino acids. Trimming removed 1 base at V and 4 bases at J, with 10 bases between.

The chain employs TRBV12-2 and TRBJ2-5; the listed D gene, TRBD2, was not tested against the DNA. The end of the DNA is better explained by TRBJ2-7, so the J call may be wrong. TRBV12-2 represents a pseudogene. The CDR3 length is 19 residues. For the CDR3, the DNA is TGTGCAAGTCGCCCACGGGAGGCTCTTCGACTAGCCGTGCCCTACGAGCAGTACTTC. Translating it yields CASRPREALRLAVPYEQYF.

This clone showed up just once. DNA for the CDR3: TGTGCCAGCAGCTCGGGACTAGCGGGAGAAGGGGCCGTCTACGAGCAGTACTTC. It yields the protein CASSSGLAGEGAVYEQYF. The chain uses TRBV7-3 and TRBJ2-7; TRBD2 matches 14 bases. This CDR3 region has 18 residues. With V trimmed by 4 bases and J by 3 bases, 11 bases remained unmatched. Looked up from germline, CDR1 is SGHTA and CDR2 is FQGTGA.

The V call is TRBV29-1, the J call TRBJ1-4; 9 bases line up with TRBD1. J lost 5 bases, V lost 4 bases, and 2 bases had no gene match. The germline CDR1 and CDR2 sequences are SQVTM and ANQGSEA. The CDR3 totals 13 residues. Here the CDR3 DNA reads TGCAGCGTTGCCGACAGGGGGAATGAAAAACTGTTTTTT. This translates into CSVADRGNEKLFF.

The CDR3 protein is CAIRTRDSTYEQYF. The CDR3 DNA reads as TGTGCCATCAGAACCCGGGACAGCACCTACGAGCAGTACTTC. The genes are TRBV10-3 and TRBJ2-7, with 7 bases fitting TRBD1. Germline values: CDR1 ENHRY, CDR2 SYGVKD. The CDR3 spans 14 residues. The ends lost 6 bases at V and 2 bases at J; junction bases unmatched: 7.

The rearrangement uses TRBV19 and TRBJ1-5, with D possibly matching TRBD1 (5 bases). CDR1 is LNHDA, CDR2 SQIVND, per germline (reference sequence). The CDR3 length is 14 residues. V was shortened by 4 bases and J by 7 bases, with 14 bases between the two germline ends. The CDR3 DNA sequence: TGTGCCAGTAGTACCGGGACTCGGGCCCAGCCCCAGCATTTT. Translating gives CASSTGTRAQPQHF.

The CDR3: CASSQDHGHANTEAFF. The DNA of the CDR3 is TGTGCCAGCAGCCAAGACCACGGACACGCGAACACTGAAGCTTTCTTT. V usage is TRBV14 and J usage is TRBJ1-1; tentatively, D is TRBD1 (5 bases). The V gene's germline CDR1 is SGHDN and CDR2 FVKESK. The V end was cut by 0 bases, the J end by 1 base, with 12 bases between. The CDR3 spans 16 residues. The full variable domain, in which reference TRBV14 and TRBJ1-1 provide the parts outside the CDR3, is EAGVTQFPSHSVIEKGQTVTLRCDPISGHDNLYWYRRVMGKEIKFLLHFVKESKQDESGMPNNRFLAERTGGTYSTLKVQPAELEDSGVYFCASSQDHGHANTEAFFGQGTRLTVV.